This T cell receptor (beta chain) was sequenced during a study of post-analysis software for immune sequencing data. Study background: Secondary progressive, relapsing-remitting and progressive-relapsing multiple sclerosis were among the included disease courses.

Prepared TCR beta cDNA libraries contained unique molecular identifiers. Starting from roughly 1 to 10 million T cells, the study yielded a few hundred thousand cDNA molecules. TCRdb re-derived calls from the PCR reads in MiXCR, one entry per CDR3 protein. The table records 400,000 to 500,000 distinct CDR3 sequences, approximately 37% of them present only once. General observations from the study: People with multiple sclerosis had a significantly lower normalized Chao1 diversity than controls did. F measure grouped same-batch samples tightly together. Comparison of patients with controls showed a handful of TRBV segments more frequent in patients, TRBV5-6, TRBV5-1 and TRBV20-1 among them.

The CDR3 consists of 16 residues. Losses at the gene ends were 2 bases for V and 0 bases for J; bases not matched to a gene: 5. Germline CDR1 is MDHEN and CDR2 is SYDVKM. This clonotype was seen ten or more times. Its cognate antigen is unknown. The receptor comes from a girl aged 2 to 9 with multiple sclerosis. The chain combines TRBV28 with TRBJ2-3; 7 nucleotides align to TRBD1. The source material was blood. The DNA of the CDR3 is TGTGCCAGCAGTTTAGGGACAGTTATTAGCACAGATACGCAGTATTTT. Translation gives CASSLGTVISTDTQYF.